A selection of T cell receptor beta chains follows, all from one sample in a study of T cell responses to AZD1222 COVID-19 vaccine. TCRdb's copy holds only in-frame clones and misses some; the assay was immunoSEQ multiplex PCR. This sample carries 100,000 to 120,000 clones, about 88% of them seen once, and the ten largest clones take 1.6%. The input for sequencing was peripheral blood, taken on day 0 of AZD1222 vaccination. These receptors were taken from an adult in good health. CDR3s include the opening cysteine and the closing phenylalanine or tryptophan. The D gene is left open where the match is weak. A row's size may be missing; if present it is once, few, many or a size class.

TRBV27,TRBJ2-1,-,-,CASSTRTNLRYNEQFF,TGTGCCAGCAGTACAAGGACCAACCTACGGTACAATGAGCAGTTCTTC
TRBV27,TRBJ2-2,TRBD1,-,CASRWDRTTNTGELFF,TGTGCCAGCAGATGGGACAGGACGACGAACACCGGGGAGCTGTTTTTT
TRBV5-1,TRBJ1-1,-,few,CASSLGDLPNTEAFF,TGCGCCAGCAGCTTGGGCGATCTTCCGAACACTGAAGCTTTCTTT
TRBV19,TRBJ1-5,-,-,CASSHSANQPQHF,TGTGCCAGTAGTCACAGTGCAAATCAGCCCCAGCATTTT
TRBV7-2,TRBJ2-7,TRBD1,-,CASSSKTGTGKYEQYF,TGTGCCAGCAGCTCCAAGACCGGGACAGGGAAATACGAGCAGTACTTC
TRBV7-9,TRBJ2-5,-,-,CASSPPFRDQETQYF,TGTGCCAGCAGCCCCCCTTTTAGGGACCAAGAGACCCAGTACTTC
TRBV7-5,TRBJ2-7,-,-,CVRSLGWRKTGPGSYEQYF,TGTGTCAGAAGCTTAGGGTGGCGCAAGACAGGCCCGGGGTCCTACGAGCAGTACTTC
TRBV30,TRBJ1-5,TRBD1,-,CAWSVPQTGDLNQPQHF,TGTGCCTGGAGTGTACCCCAGACAGGGGACCTCAATCAGCCCCAGCATTTT
TRBV27,TRBJ1-2,-,-,CASTNTVGGYTF,TGTGCCAGCACAAACACGGTGGGTGGCTACACCTTC
TRBV10-3,TRBJ2-5,-,once,CAISEQKETQYF,TGTGCCATCAGTGAACAGAAAGAGACCCAGTACTTC
TRBV6-5,TRBJ2-2,-,-,CASSQTVDGELFF,TGTGCCAGCAGTCAGACAGTGGACGGGGAGCTGTTTTTT
TRBV11-2,TRBJ2-7,-,-,CASSLFQAYEQYF,TGTGCCAGCAGCCTCTTCCAGGCCTACGAGCAGTACTTC
TRBV21-1,TRBJ1-2,-,-,CASSRTHRALEANYGYTF,TGTGCCAGCAGCAGAACCCACAGGGCCCTGGAGGCTAACTATGGCTACACCTTC
TRBV19,TRBJ2-7,-,-,CASRGTLSYEQYF,TGTGCCAGTAGAGGGACACTGTCCTACGAGCAGTACTTC
TRBV19,TRBJ2-4,-,-,CASSISPRADIQYF,TGTGCCAGTAGTATCAGCCCACGGGCGGACATTCAGTACTTC
TRBV2,TRBJ1-3,-,-,CASSEYRAGNTIYF,TGTGCCAGCAGTGAATACAGGGCTGGAAACACCATATATTTT
TRBV7-6,TRBJ1-2,TRBD1,-,CASSDRVGGYTF,TGTGCCAGCAGCGACAGGGTTGGCGGCTACACCTTC
TRBV5-4,TRBJ2-7,-,-,CASSPTGVSYEQYF,TGTGCCAGCAGCCCCACGGGGGTCTCCTACGAGCAGTACTTC
TRBV27,TRBJ2-2,-,-,CASSYTGNTGELFF,TGTGCCAGCAGTTATACAGGGAACACCGGGGAGCTGTTTTTT
TRBV2,TRBJ1-6,-,-,CASSSQSSYNSPLHF,TGTGCCAGCAGTAGCCAGAGCTCCTATAATTCACCCCTCCACTTT
TRBV3-1/TRBV3-2,TRBJ1-2,-,-,CASSQRDINYGYTF,TGTGCCAGCAGCCAAAGGGACATCAACTATGGCTACACCTTC
TRBV5-1,TRBJ1-1,-,-,CATKTEMNTEAFF,TGCGCCACCAAGACAGAAATGAACACTGAAGCTTTCTTT
TRBV3-1/TRBV3-2,TRBJ2-1,-,-,CASSPGLLDNEQFF,TGTGCCAGCAGCCCGGGACTTTTGGACAATGAGCAGTTCTTC
TRBV10-1,TRBJ2-2,-,-,CASSILGTTGELFF,TGCGCCAGCAGTATACTAGGGACGACCGGGGAGCTGTTTTTT
TRBV5-1,TRBJ1-1,-,-,CASSLQPGTKNTEAFF,TGCGCCAGCAGCTTACAACCCGGGACGAAGAACACTGAAGCTTTCTTT
TRBV30,TRBJ2-5,-,-,CAWSPRGVQETQYF,TGTGCCTGGAGTCCTCGTGGGGTCCAAGAGACCCAGTACTTC
TRBV11-2,TRBJ1-2,-,few,CASSSSNRALRDGYTF,TGTGCCAGCAGTTCGAGCAACAGGGCGCTAAGGGATGGCTACACCTTC
TRBV19,TRBJ2-1,TRBD2,-,CASSIGLAGGRGSYNEQFF,TGTGCCAGTAGTATAGGGCTAGCGGGGGGCCGGGGCTCCTACAATGAGCAGTTCTTC
TRBV18,TRBJ2-7,TRBD1,-,CASSRDRIYEQYF,TGTGCCAGCTCACGGGACAGAATCTACGAGCAGTACTTC
TRBV30,TRBJ1-5,-,-,CAWSVGAPGNQPQHF,TGTGCCTGGAGTGTTGGGGCTCCGGGCAATCAGCCCCAGCATTTT
TRBV21-1,TRBJ2-1,-,-,CASSANLRDRDRNEQFF,TGTGCCAGCAGCGCCAATCTCCGGGACAGAGATAGGAATGAGCAGTTCTTC
TRBV3-1/TRBV3-2,TRBJ2-7,TRBD2,-,CASSTPSGGAYEQYF,TGTGCCAGCAGCACACCTAGCGGGGGAGCTTACGAGCAGTACTTC
TRBV4-1,TRBJ1-5,-,-,CASSQGQGPSYPQHF,TGCGCCAGCAGCCAAGGGCAGGGGCCTTCTTACCCCCAGCATTTT
TRBV27,TRBJ2-7,-,few,CASSSSSSEQYF,TGTGCCAGCAGTTCCTCCTCCTCCGAGCAGTACTTC
TRBV18,TRBJ1-5,-,-,CASSLSENGNQPQHF,TGTGCCAGCTCACTGTCCGAGAACGGCAATCAGCCCCAGCATTTT
TRBV7-7,TRBJ2-2,TRBD2,-,CASSRAGGPNTGELFF,TGTGCCAGCAGCAGAGCGGGAGGCCCGAACACCGGGGAGCTGTTTTTT
TRBV6-1,TRBJ1-6,-,-,CASSEAQASPLHF,TGTGCCAGCAGTGAAGCTCAGGCTTCACCCCTCCACTTT
TRBV5-5,TRBJ1-2,-,-,CASSPLDSYGYTF,TGTGCCAGCAGCCCGCTGGACAGCTATGGCTACACCTTC
TRBV29-1,TRBJ2-3,-,-,CSAPTVPGRTDTQYF,TGCAGCGCTCCGACCGTACCCGGCCGCACAGATACGCAGTATTTT
TRBV18,TRBJ1-2,TRBD1,-,CASSPLATGGGYTF,TGTGCCAGCTCACCACTAGCAACAGGGGGAGGCTACACCTTC
TRBV5-4,TRBJ1-1,-,-,CASSLGPNTEAFF,TGTGCCAGCAGCTTGGGACCGAACACTGAAGCTTTCTTT
TRBV4-1,TRBJ2-5,TRBD1,once,CASSPVTGEEEETQYF,TGCGCCAGCAGCCCGGTGACAGGGGAAGAGGAGGAGACCCAGTACTTC
TRBV9,TRBJ1-1,TRBD1,-,CASSPRDRQNTEAFF,TGTGCCAGCAGCCCCCGGGACAGACAGAACACTGAAGCTTTCTTT
TRBV5-1,TRBJ2-1,TRBD2,-,CASSPAGGGATLSSYNEQFF,TGCGCCAGCAGCCCGGCGGGAGGGGGGGCGACGCTTAGCTCCTACAATGAGCAGTTCTTC